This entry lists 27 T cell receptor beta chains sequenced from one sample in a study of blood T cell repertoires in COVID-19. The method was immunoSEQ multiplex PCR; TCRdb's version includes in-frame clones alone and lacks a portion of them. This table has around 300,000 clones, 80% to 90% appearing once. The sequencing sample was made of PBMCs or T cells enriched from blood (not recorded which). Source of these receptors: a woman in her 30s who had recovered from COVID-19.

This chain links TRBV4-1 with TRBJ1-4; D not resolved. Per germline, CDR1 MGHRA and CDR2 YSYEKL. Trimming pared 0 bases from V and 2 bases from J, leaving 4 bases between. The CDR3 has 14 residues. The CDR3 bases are TGCGCCAGCAGCCAAGACAGTACTAATGAAAAACTGTTTTTT. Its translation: CASSQDSTNEKLFF.

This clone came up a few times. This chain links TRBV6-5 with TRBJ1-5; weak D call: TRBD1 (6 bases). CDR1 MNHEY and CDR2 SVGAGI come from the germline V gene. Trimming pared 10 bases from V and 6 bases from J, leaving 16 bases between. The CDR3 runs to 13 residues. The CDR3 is CATLGGVGQPQHF. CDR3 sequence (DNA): TGTGCCACATTAGGGGGTGTAGGTCAGCCCCAGCATTTT.

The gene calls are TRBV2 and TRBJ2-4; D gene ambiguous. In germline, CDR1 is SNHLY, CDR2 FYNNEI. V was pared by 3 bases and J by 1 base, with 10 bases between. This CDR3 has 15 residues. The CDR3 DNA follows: TGTGCCAGCAGTGAGGTTTACGGGGCCAAAAACATTCAGTACTTC. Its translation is CASSEVYGAKNIQYF. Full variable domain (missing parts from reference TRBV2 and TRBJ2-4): EPEVTQTPSHQVTQMGQEVILRCVPISNHLYFYWYRQILGQKVEFLVSFYNNEISEKSEIFDDQFSVERPDGSNFTLKIRSTKLEDSAMYFCASSEVYGAKNIQYFGAGTRLSVL.

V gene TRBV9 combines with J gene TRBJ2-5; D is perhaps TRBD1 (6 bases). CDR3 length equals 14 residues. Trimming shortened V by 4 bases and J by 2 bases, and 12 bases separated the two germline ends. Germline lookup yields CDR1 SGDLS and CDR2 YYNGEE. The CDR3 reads CASSPRTVQETQYF. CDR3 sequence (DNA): TGTGCCAGCAGCCCCCGGACAGTTCAAGAGACCCAGTACTTC.

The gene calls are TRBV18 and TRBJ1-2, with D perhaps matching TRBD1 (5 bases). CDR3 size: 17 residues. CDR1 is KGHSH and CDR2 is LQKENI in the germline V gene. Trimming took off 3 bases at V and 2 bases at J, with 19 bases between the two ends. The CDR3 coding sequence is TGTGCCAGCTCACCCCTTGGAAGGGGAGGGGAGAACTATGGCTACACCTTC. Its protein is CASSPLGRGGENYGYTF. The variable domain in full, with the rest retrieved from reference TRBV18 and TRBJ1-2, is NAGVMQNPRHLVRRRGQEARLRCSPMKGHSHVYWYRQLPEEGLKFMVYLQKENIIDESGMPKERFSAEFPKEGPSILRIQQVVRGDSAAYFCASSPLGRGGENYGYTFGSGTRLTVV.

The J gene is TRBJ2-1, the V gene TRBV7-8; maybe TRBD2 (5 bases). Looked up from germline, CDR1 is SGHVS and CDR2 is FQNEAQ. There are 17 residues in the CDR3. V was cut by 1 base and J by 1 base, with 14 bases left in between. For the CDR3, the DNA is TGTGCCAGCAGCTTAGAGAGGGTGGGCGGGTCCTACAATGAGCAGTTCTTC. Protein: CASSLERVGGSYNEQFF.

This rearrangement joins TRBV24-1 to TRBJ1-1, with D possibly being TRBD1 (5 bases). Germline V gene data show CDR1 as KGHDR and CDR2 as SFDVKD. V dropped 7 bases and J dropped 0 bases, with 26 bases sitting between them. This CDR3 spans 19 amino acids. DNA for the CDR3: TGTGCCACCAGAAGATGGGAGGGGAGGTCCAATAGGATGAACACTGAAGCTTTCTTT. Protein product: CATRRWEGRSNRMNTEAFF.

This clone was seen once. CDR3 DNA: TGTGCCAGCAGTCCGGGGACAGGAAGCTCCTATAATTCACCCCTCCACTTT. It specifies CASSPGTGSSYNSPLHF. The chain is built from TRBV3-1 (or the pseudogene TRBV3-2) and TRBJ1-6; 8 nucleotides line up with TRBD1. Germline loops: CDR1 LGHDT, CDR2 YNNKEL (reference sequence). J gave up 0 bases and V 6 bases, and 7 bases lay outside the gene matches. The CDR3 is 17 amino acids.

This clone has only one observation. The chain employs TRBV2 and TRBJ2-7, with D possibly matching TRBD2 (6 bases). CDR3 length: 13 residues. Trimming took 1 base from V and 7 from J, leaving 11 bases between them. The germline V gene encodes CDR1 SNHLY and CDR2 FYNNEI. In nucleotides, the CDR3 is TGTGCCAGCAGTGAAGTGGAGGGGCGGGAGCAGTACTTC. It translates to CASSEVEGREQYF.

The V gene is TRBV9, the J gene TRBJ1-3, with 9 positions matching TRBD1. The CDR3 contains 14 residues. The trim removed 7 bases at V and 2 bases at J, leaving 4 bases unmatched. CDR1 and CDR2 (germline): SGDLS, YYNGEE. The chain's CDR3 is CASSGQGAGNTIYF. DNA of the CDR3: TGTGCCAGCTCGGGACAGGGTGCTGGAAACACCATATATTTT.

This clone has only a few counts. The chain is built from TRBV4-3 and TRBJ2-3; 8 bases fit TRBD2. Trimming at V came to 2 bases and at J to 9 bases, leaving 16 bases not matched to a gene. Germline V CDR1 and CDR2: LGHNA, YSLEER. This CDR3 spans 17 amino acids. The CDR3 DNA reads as TGCGCCAGCAGCCAAATGGGTTTGAGAGCCGCGGGGGGCACGCAGTATTTT. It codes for CASSQMGLRAAGGTQYF.

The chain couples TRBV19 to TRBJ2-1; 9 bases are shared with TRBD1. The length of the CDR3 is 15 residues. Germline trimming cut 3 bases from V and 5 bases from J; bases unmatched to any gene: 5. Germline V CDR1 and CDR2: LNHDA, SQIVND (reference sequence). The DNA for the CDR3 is TGTGCCAGTAGTATCTTCGGGACAGGGCACAATGAGCAGTTCTTC. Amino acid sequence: CASSIFGTGHNEQFF.

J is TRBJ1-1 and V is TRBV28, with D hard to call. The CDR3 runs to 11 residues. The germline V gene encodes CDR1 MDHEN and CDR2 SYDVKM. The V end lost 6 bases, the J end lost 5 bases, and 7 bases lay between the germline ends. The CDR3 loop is CASRLLTEAFF. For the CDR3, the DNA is TGTGCCAGCAGACTATTAACTGAAGCTTTCTTT.

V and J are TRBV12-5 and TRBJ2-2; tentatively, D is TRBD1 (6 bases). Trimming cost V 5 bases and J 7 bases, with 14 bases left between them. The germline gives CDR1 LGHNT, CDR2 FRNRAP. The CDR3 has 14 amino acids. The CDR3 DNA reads TGTGCTAGTGGTCTACAGGGTTTCGGCGGGGAGCTGTTTTTT. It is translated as CASGLQGFGGELFF.

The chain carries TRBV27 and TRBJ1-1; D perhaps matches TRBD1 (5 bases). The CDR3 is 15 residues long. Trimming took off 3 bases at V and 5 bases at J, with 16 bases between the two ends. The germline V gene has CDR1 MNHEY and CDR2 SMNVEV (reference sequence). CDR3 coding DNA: TGTGCCAGCAGTTTTTCGGAGGGGATGGTAACTGAAGCTTTCTTT. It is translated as CASSFSEGMVTEAFF.

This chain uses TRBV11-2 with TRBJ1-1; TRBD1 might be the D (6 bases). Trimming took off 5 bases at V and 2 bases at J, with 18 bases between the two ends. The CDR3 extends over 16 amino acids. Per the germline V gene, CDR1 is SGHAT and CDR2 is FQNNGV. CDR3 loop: CASSHRLGHPNTEAFF. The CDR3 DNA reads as TGTGCCAGCAGCCACCGACTGGGACACCCTAACACTGAAGCTTTCTTT.

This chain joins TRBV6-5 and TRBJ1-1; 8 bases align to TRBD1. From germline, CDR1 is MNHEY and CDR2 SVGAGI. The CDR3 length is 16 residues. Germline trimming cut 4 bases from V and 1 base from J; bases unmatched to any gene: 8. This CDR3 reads CASSFGSGTGNTEAFF. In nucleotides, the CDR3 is TGTGCCAGCAGTTTCGGATCCGGGACAGGGAACACTGAAGCTTTCTTT.

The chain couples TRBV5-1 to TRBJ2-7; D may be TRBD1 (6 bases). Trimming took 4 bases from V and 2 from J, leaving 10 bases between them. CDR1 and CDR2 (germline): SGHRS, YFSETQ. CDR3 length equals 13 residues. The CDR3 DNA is TGCGCCAGCAGCCACAGGGACCCCTACGAGCAGTACTTC. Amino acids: CASSHRDPYEQYF.

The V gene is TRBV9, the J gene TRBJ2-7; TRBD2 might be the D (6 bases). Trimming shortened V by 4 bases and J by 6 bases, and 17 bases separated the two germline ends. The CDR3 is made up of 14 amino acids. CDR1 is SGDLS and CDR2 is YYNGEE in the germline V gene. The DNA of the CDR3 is TGTGCCAGCAGCCCAACGACGCGGAGGGGCGAGCAGTACTTC. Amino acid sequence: CASSPTTRRGEQYF.

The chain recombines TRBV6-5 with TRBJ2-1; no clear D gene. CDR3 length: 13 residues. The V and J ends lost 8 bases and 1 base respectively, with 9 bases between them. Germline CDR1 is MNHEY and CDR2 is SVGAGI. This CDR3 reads CASSLVSYNEQFF. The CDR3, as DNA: TGTGCCAGCTCGCTAGTTTCCTACAATGAGCAGTTCTTC.

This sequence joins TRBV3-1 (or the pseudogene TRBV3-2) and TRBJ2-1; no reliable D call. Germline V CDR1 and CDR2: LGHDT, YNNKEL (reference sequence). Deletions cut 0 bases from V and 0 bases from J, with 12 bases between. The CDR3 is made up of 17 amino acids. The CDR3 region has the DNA TGTGCCAGCAGCCAAGATGGTCCCGCGGCCTCCTACAATGAGCAGTTCTTC. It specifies CASSQDGPAASYNEQFF.

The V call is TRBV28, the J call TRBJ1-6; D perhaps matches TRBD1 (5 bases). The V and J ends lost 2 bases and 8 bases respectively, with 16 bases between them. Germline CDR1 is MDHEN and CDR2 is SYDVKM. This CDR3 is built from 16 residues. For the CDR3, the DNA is TGTGCCAGCAGTTTACAGGGCCGAACCAACTATTCACCCCTCCACTTT. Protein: CASSLQGRTNYSPLHF.

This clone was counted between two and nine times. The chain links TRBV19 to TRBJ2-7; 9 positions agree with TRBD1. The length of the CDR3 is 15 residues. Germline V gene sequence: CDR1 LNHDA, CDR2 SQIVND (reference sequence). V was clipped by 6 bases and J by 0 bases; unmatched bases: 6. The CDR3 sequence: CASSLGQGISYEQYF. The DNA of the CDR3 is TGTGCCAGTAGCCTCGGACAGGGGATCTCCTACGAGCAGTACTTC.

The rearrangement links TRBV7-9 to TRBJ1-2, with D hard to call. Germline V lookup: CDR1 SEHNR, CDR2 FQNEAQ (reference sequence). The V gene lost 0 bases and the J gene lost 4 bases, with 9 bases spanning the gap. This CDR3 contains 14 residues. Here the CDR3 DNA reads TGTGCCAGCAGCTTAGCCGGGGAGGCCTATGGCTACACCTTC. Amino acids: CASSLAGEAYGYTF.

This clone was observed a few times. CDR3 residues: CASSDSAGMGTQYF. The DNA for the CDR3 is TGTGCCAGCAGTGACTCGGCGGGGATGGGGACCCAGTACTTC. This sequence joins TRBV6-4 and TRBJ2-5, with a weak D call TRBD2 (6 bases). The V end was cut by 0 bases, the J end by 7 bases, with 12 bases between. Germline CDR1 reads MRHNA; CDR2 reads SNTAGT. This CDR3 is 14 amino acids long.

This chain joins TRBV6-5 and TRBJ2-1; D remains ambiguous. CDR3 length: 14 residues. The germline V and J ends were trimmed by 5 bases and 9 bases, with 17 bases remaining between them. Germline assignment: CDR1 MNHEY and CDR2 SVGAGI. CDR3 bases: TGTGCCAGCAGTCCAAGAGGATCCCCCGGTGAGCAGTTCTTC. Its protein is CASSPRGSPGEQFF.

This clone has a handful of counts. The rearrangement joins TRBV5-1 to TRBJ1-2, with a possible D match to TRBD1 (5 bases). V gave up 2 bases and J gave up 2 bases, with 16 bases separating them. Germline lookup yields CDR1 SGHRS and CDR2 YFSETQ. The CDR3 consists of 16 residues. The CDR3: CASSLTTGTVNYGYTF. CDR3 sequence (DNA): TGCGCCAGCAGCTTAACCACCGGGACTGTGAACTATGGCTACACCTTC. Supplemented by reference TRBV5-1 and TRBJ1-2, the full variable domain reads KAGVTQTPRYLIKTRGQQVTLSCSPISGHRSVSWYQQTPGQGLQFLFEYFSETQRNKGNFPGRFSGRQFSNSRSEMNVSTLELGDSALYLCASSLTTGTVNYGYTFGSGTRLTVV.